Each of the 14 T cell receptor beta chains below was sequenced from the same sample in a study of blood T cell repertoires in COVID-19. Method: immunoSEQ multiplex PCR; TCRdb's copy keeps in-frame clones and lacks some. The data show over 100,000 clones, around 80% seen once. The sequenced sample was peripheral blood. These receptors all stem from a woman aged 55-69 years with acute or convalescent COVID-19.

The CDR3 DNA follows: TGTGCCAGCTCACCCGAGGGGGCCGGCGGCACTGAAGCTTTCTTT. Translation gives CASSPEGAGGTEAFF. This sequence joins TRBV18 and TRBJ1-1; 7 nucleotides line up with TRBD1. After removal of 3 bases from V and 4 bases from J, the junction contained 8 bases not matched to a gene. The germline V gene has CDR1 KGHSH and CDR2 LQKENI. CDR3 size: 15 residues.

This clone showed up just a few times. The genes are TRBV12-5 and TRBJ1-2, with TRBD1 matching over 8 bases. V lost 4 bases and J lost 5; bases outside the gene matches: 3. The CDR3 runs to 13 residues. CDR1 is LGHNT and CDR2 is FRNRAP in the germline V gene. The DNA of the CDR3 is TGTGCTAGTGGTTCGGACAGGGAGTATGGCTACACCTTC. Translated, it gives CASGSDREYGYTF. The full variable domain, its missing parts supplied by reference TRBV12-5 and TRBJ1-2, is DARVTQTPRHKVTEMGQEVTMRCQPILGHNTVFWYRQTMMQGLELLAYFRNRAPLDDSGMPKDRFSAEMPDATLATLKIQPSEPRDSAVYFCASGSDREYGYTFGSGTRLTVV.

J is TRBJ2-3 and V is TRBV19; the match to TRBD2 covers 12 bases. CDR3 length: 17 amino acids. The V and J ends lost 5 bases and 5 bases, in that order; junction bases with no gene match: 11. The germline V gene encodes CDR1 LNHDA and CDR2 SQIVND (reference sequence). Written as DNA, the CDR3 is TGTGCCAGTAGTCCCTTCCCTAGCGGGGGGGCGAGAGATACGCAGTATTTT. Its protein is CASSPFPSGGARDTQYF.

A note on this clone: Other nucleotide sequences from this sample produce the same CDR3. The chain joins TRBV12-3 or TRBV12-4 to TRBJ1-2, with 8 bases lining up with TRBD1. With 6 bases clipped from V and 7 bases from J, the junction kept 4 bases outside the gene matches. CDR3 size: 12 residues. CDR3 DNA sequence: TGTGCCAGCAGCCCCGACAGGGGTGGCTACACCTTC. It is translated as CASSPDRGGYTF.

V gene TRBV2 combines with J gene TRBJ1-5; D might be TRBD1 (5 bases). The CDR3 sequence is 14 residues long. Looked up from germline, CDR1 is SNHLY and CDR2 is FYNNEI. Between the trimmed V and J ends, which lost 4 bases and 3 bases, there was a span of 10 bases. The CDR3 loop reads CASSVEGLNQPQHF. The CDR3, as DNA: TGTGCCAGCAGTGTGGAGGGGCTCAATCAGCCCCAGCATTTT.

This chain's CDR3 is CASSIGVRNSGPQHF. CDR3 nucleotides: TGTGCCAGTAGTATAGGCGTGCGGAACTCGGGGCCCCAGCATTTT. This chain uses TRBV19 with TRBJ1-5; D gene unclear. CDR1 LNHDA and CDR2 SQIVND come from the germline V gene (reference sequence). The length of the CDR3 is 15 residues. Deletions cut 1 base from V and 9 bases from J, with 16 bases between.

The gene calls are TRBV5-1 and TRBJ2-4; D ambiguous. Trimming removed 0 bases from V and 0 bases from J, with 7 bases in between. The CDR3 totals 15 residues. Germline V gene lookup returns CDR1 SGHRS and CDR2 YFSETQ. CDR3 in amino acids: CASSLETVAKNIQYF. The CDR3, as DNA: TGCGCCAGCAGCTTGGAAACAGTAGCCAAAAACATTCAGTACTTC. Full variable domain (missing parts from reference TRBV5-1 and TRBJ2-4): KAGVTQTPRYLIKTRGQQVTLSCSPISGHRSVSWYQQTPGQGLQFLFEYFSETQRNKGNFPGRFSGRQFSNSRSEMNVSTLELGDSALYLCASSLETVAKNIQYFGAGTRLSVL.

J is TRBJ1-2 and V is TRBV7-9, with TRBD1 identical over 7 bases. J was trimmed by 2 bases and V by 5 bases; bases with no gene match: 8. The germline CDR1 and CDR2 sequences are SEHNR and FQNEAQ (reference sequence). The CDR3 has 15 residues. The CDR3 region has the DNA TGTGCCAGCAGCACACAAGGGGGCGGAAACTATGGCTACACCTTC. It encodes CASSTQGGGNYGYTF.

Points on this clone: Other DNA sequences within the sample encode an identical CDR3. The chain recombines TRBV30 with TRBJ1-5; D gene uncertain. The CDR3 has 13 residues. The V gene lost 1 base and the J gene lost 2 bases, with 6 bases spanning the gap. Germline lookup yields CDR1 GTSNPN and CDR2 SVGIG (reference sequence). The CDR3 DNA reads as TGTGCCTGGAGTGGGCAGGGCAATCAGCCCCAGCATTTT. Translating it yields CAWSGQGNQPQHF.

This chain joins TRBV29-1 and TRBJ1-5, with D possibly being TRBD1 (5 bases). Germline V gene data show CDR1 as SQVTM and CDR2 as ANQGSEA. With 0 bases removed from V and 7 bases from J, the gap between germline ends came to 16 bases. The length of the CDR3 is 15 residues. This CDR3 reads CSVEDEGGTGQPQHF. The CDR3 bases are TGCAGCGTTGAAGATGAGGGAGGGACGGGGCAGCCCCAGCATTTT. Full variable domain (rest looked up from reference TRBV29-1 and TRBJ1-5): SAVISQKPSRDICQRGTSLTIQCQVDSQVTMMFWYRQQPGQSLTLIATANQGSEATYESGFVIDKFPISRPNLTFSTLTVSNMSPEDSSIYLCSVEDEGGTGQPQHFGDGTRLSIL.

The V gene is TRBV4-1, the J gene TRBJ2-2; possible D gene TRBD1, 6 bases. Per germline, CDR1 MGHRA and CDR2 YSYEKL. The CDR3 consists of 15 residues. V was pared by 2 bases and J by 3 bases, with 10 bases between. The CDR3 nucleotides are TGCGCCAGCAGCCAAAACAACAGGGACACCGGGGAGCTGTTTTTT. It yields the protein CASSQNNRDTGELFF.

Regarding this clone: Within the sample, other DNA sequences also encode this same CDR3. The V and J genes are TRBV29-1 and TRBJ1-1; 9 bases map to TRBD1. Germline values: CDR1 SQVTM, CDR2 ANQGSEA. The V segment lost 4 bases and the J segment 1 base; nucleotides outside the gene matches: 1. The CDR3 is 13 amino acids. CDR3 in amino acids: CSVVDRGNTEAFF. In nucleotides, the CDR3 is TGCAGCGTTGTGGACAGGGGGAACACTGAAGCTTTCTTT.

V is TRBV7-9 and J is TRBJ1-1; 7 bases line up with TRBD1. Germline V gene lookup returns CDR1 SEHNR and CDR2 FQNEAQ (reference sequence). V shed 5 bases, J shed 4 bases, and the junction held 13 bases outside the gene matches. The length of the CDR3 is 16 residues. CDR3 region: CASSHMTGPSSTEAFF. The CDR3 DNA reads TGTGCCAGCAGCCATATGACAGGGCCCTCTAGCACTGAAGCTTTCTTT.

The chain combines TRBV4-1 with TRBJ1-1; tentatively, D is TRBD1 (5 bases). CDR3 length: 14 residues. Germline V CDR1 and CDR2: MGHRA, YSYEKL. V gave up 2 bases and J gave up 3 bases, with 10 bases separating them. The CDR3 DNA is TGCGCCAGCAGCCAACCAGACAGATACACTGAAGCTTTCTTT. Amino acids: CASSQPDRYTEAFF.